This T cell receptor beta chain stems from a study of CD8 T cells in Susac syndrome. cDNA came from around 0.5 to 1 ug RNA primed by random hexamers. TCR beta CDR3 was amplified by immunoSEQ covering 54 Vbeta and 13 Jbeta. TCRdb reprocessed the immunoSEQ multiplex PCR reads with MiXCR, giving one entry per CDR3 protein. The sample includes under 150,000 distinct CDR3 sequences, around 94% of them seen just once. The CDR3 consists of 15 residues. Trimming shortened V by 6 bases and J by 9 bases, and 18 bases separated the two germline ends. This clonotype was obtained from a human donor with multiple sclerosis. Sequenced input: CD4+ T cells from PBMCs. The rearrangement joins TRBV12-3 or TRBV12-4 to TRBJ1-6; tentative D call: TRBD1 (5 bases). In nucleotides, the CDR3 is TGTGCCAGCAGCCCGGGGTCAGGGTCGGTTTCACCCCTCCACTTT. It codes for CASSPGSGSVSPLHF.